This paragraph covers one T cell receptor (beta chain) sequence. Germline assignment: CDR1 MGHDK and CDR2 SYGVNS. This CDR3 has 15 amino acids. The J segment lost 5 bases and the V segment lost 6 bases, leaving 5 bases of the junction unmatched. This sample is drawn from a study of blood T cell repertoires in COVID-19. Per the study methods: Amplification with reference gene primers provided the estimates of nucleated cell counts. The table came from immunoSEQ multiplex PCR; TCRdb's copy has only in-frame clones and leaves some out. The DNA gave D and trimming, while V, J and clone size come from that table. The sample includes 150,000 to 200,000 clones, about 80% of them seen just once.

This sequence was found in a human donor with acute or convalescent COVID-19. The donor label of this sample is uncertain. V gene TRBV25-1 combines with J gene TRBJ2-2; 11 bases match TRBD1. The sequenced material came from peripheral blood. The CDR3 DNA sequence: TGTGCCAGCAGGAAGGACAGGGGGCAAACCGGGGAGCTGTTTTTT. Amino acids: CASRKDRGQTGELFF.